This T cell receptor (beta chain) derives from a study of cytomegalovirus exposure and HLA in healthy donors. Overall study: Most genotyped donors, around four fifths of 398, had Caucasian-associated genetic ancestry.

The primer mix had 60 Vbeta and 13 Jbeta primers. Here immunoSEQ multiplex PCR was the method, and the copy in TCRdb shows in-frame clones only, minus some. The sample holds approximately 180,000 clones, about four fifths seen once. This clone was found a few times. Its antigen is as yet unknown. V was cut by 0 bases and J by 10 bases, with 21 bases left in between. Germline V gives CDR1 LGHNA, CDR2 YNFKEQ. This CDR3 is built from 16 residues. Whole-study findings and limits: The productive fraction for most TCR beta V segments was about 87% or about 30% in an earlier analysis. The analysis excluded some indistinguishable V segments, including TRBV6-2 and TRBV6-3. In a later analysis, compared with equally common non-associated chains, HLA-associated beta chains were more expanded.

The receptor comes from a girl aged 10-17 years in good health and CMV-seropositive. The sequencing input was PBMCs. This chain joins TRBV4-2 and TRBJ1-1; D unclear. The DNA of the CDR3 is TGTGCCAGCAGCCAAGAGCCGGGATCCCTATCGGAGGGAGCTTTCTTT. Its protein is CASSQEPGSLSEGAFF.